The 29 T cell receptor delta chains below all came from one sample that was sequenced in a study of gammadelta T cells in human blood. TCRdb redid the clone calls on the RT-PCR reads with CATT. The sample lists about a thousand delta-chain clones; 28% were seen once. The specimen was Vgamma9Vdelta2 gamma-delta T cells from adult blood. The receptors derive from a human donor.

A word on this clone: A read error is the likely source, as a far larger clone sits one nucleotide away. The V and J genes are TRDV2 and TRDJ1, with D possibly TRDD3 on 5 matching bases. Germline V CDR1 and CDR2: GEAIGNYY, EKD. The CDR3 has 25 residues. Here the CDR3 reads CACDTVRLSVAGALTPKINTYKLIF. Written as DNA, the CDR3 is TGTGCCTGTGACACCGTAAGATTAAGCGTGGCGGGGGCCTTGACCCCGAAGATAAACACCTATAAACTCATCTTT.

In this sample, this clone turned up a few times. TCRdb pairs this DNA with a much larger clone's protein that differs at residue 6, likely a read error; the protein shown was translated from the DNA. The chain employs TRDV2 and TRDJ1; D unresolved. This CDR3 has 13 amino acids. V was clipped by 3 bases and J by 2 bases, with 9 bases between them. The V gene's germline CDR1 is GEAIGNYY and CDR2 EKD. In DNA, the CDR3 is TGTGCCTGTGACGCAATGAGAACCGATAAACTCATCTTT. As protein: CACDAMRTDKLIF.

This clone was observed a handful of times. A far larger clone is only one base removed, so a read error is likely. The rearrangement uses TRDV2 and TRDJ3; TRDD3 matches 8 bases. TCRdb leaves out the J gene; it was filled in here by matching the DNA to germline. The CDR3 has 19 amino acids. V trimming: 0 bases; J trimming: 0 bases; junction bases outside the gene matches: 6. Germline V lookup: CDR1 GEAIGNYY, CDR2 EKD. The CDR3 sequence is CACDTAILGDSWDTRQMFF. The CDR3 DNA reads TGTGCCTGTGACACCGCCATCCTGGGGGACTCCTGGGACACCCGACAGATGTTTTTC.

Note on this clone: TCRdb shows a much larger clone's protein in place of this DNA's translation, and the two differ at residue 14, likely through a read error; the protein shown is translated from the DNA. V and J are TRDV2 and TRDJ1; TRDD3 aligns across 9 bases. The J gene, absent from TCRdb, was called here by matching the DNA to germline. Germline V CDR1 and CDR2: GEAIGNYY, EKD. The CDR3 length is 17 residues. This CDR3 reads CACKKLGDGEYTDRLIF. In nucleotides, the CDR3 is TGTGCCTGTAAGAAACTGGGGGACGGGGAGTACACCGATAGACTCATCTTT.

This clone was detected only a few times. A far larger clone is only one base removed, so a read error is likely. The chain employs TRDV2 and TRDJ1, with 7 bases lining up with TRDD3. Per the germline V gene, CDR1 is GEAIGNYY and CDR2 is EKD. The CDR3 spans 19 residues. The trim removed 0 bases at V and 0 bases at J, leaving 15 bases unmatched. CDR3 amino acids: CACDTVREWGTKYTDKLIF. The CDR3 nucleotides read TGTGCCTGTGACACCGTGCGGGAATGGGGGACCAAGTACACCGATAAACTCATCTTT.

A remark on this clone: A far larger clone is a single base away, which makes a read error likely. The V gene is given as TRDV2, and no J gene call is available; TRDD3, the table's D call, was not compared with the DNA. The germline gives CDR1 GEAIGNYY, CDR2 EKD. CDR3 length: 15 residues. The CDR3 loop reads CACDTLGDTAAQRFF. CDR3 coding DNA: TGTGCCTGTGACACCCTGGGGGATACGGCAGCACAACGCTTCTTT.

This clone is deemed medium-sized. The chain couples TRDV2 to TRDJ1, with D maybe TRDD2 (8 bases). CDR3 length equals 19 residues. The germline V and J ends were trimmed by 3 bases and 0 bases, with 25 bases remaining between them. Germline CDR1 and CDR2: GEAIGNYY and EKD. The CDR3 sequence is CACDVLPRAGDLDTDKLIF. The DNA for the CDR3 is TGTGCCTGTGACGTCCTTCCTAGAGCGGGGGATCTGGACACCGATAAACTCATCTTT.

Remarks on this clone: TCRdb pairs this DNA with a much larger clone's protein that differs at residue 12, likely a read error; the protein shown was translated from the DNA. The V and J genes are TRDV2 and TRDJ1; 9 nucleotides match TRDD3. No J gene was available from TCRdb, and it was assigned here by a germline match of the DNA. The trim removed 6 bases at V and 4 bases at J, leaving 17 bases unmatched. This CDR3 is built from 17 residues. Germline loops: CDR1 GEAIGNYY, CDR2 EKD. CDR3 in amino acids: CACKKLGDGEYIDKLIF. The CDR3 DNA reads TGTGCCTGTAAGAAACTGGGGGACGGGGAGTACATCGATAAACTCATCTTT.

This clone is classed as large. This chain connects TRDV2 to TRDJ1; maybe TRDD3 (6 bases). Germline lookup yields CDR1 GEAIGNYY and CDR2 EKD. V shed 0 bases and J shed 0 bases, with 10 bases lying between them. The CDR3 has 15 residues. This CDR3 reads CACDTVGGYTDKLIF. DNA for the CDR3: TGTGCCTGTGACACCGTTGGGGGTTACACCGATAAACTCATCTTT.

This clone was seen a handful of times. A far larger clone lies a single base away; this is likely a read error. Other DNA sequences in the same sample also yield this CDR3. The chain recombines TRDV2 with TRDJ3; 8 positions agree with TRDD3. CDR1 is GEAIGNYY and CDR2 is EKD in the germline V gene. This CDR3 is 19 amino acids long. The CDR3 sequence: CACDTASLGDSWDTRQMFF. The CDR3 DNA reads as TGTGCCTGCGACACCGCCAGCCTGGGGGACTCCTGGGACACCCGACAGATGTTTTTC.

By its share, this clone is medium-sized. The genes are TRDV2 and TRDJ1, with TRDD3 matching 9 bases. Germline V lookup: CDR1 GEAIGNYY, CDR2 EKD. V lost 0 bases, J lost 2 bases, and 15 bases stayed unmatched. The CDR3 loop spans 19 amino acids. CDR3 loop: CACDTVMLGDRLWTDKLIF. The CDR3 DNA reads as TGTGCCTGTGACACCGTGATGCTGGGGGATCGCCTGTGGACCGATAAACTCATCTTT.

This clone is classed as medium-sized (0.01 to 0.1%). The DNA is left out, because the CDR3 cannot be placed on it with certainty; the CDR3 is given as TCRdb lists it. A V gene of TRDV2 was called, but no J gene was assigned; the table's D gene call, TRDD3, was not cross checked with the DNA. The CDR3 comprises 17 residues, both ends counted. The germline V gene encodes CDR1 GEAIGNYY and CDR2 EKD. CDR3 residues: CACDTLDLGDTLSKLIF.

Concerning this clone itself: It is likely a read error: a sequence one base away is far more abundant. The chain joins TRDV2 to TRDJ1; D is unclear. The J gene, missing from TCRdb, was assigned here through DNA to germline matching. The length of the CDR3 is 14 residues. CDR1 and CDR2 from the germline V gene are GEAIGNYY and EKD. Trimming took 3 bases from V and 1 from J, leaving 11 bases between them. The CDR3 loop is CACDALLCTDKLIF. The CDR3 nucleotides read TGTGCCTGTGACGCTCTACTGTGCACCGATAAACTCATCTTT.

By frequency in the sample, this clone is medium-sized. A much larger clone lies one base from this, so it may be a read error. The sample carries other DNA sequences with the same CDR3. The chain links TRDV2 to TRDJ3; a possible D gene is TRDD3 (6 bases). Germline lookup yields CDR1 GEAIGNYY and CDR2 EKD. This CDR3 region has 18 residues. The CDR3 protein is CACDTMVGGSWDTRQMFF. CDR3 sequence (DNA): TGTGCCTGTGACACCATGGTGGGGGGCTCCTGGGACACTCGACAGATGTTTTTC.

As concerns this clone: It is likely a read error: a sequence one base away is far more abundant. The genes are TRDV2 and TRDJ1, with 7 bases identical to TRDD3. The J gene, left out of TCRdb, was set here by checking the DNA against germline. Germline CDR1 is GEAIGNYY and CDR2 is EKD. There are 18 residues in the CDR3. Unmatched junction bases numbered 13, after V lost 1 base and J lost 0 bases. The CDR3 DNA follows: TGTGCCTGTGACACGGGCGCTCTTCTGGGGGGTTACACCGATAAACTCATCTTT. Encoded protein: CACDTGALLGGYTDKLIF.

This clone was observed a handful of times. Possible read error: a much larger clone is one base away. The chain uses TRDV2 and TRDJ1; TRDD3 matches 9 bases. Germline values: CDR1 GEAIGNYY, CDR2 EKD. Germline trimming cut 0 bases from V and 7 bases from J; bases unmatched to any gene: 14. The CDR3 totals 17 residues. CDR3 in DNA: TGTGCCTGTGACACCTTAACCTTCGGGGATACGCCCGGTAAACTCATCTTT. This codes for CACDTLTFGDTPGKLIF.

This clone showed up just once. Since a much larger clone is just one base distant, this may be a read error. Other DNA sequences from this sample encode an identical CDR3 as well. The chain employs TRDV2 and TRDJ1; 9 bases map to TRDD3. Here the J gene was assigned by germline matching of the DNA, as TCRdb has none. CDR3 size: 20 residues. Germline V lookup: CDR1 GEAIGNYY, CDR2 EKD. The CDR3 bases are TGTGCCTGTGACACCGTCCGTACTGGGGGACGGAAAATGTACACAGATAAACTCATCTTT. Its protein product is CACDTVRTGGRKMYTDKLIF.

In its sample, this clone ranks as medium-sized. With a much larger clone just one base away, this may be a read error. Within the sample, other DNA sequences also encode this same CDR3. The chain joins TRDV2 to TRDJ1; 7 nucleotides match TRDD3. CDR3 size: 15 residues. The germline CDR1 and CDR2 sequences are GEAIGNYY and EKD. The CDR3 DNA sequence: TGTGCCTGTGACGCCTGGGGGCCGTACACTGATAAACTCATCTTT. It specifies CACDAWGPYTDKLIF.

A note on this clone: This sample also contains other DNA sequences that code for the same CDR3. The V gene is TRDV2, the J gene TRDJ1; D possibly corresponds to TRDD3 (6 bases). Trimming took 2 bases from V and 0 from J, leaving 12 bases between them. Germline V gene lookup returns CDR1 GEAIGNYY and CDR2 EKD. The CDR3 has 15 residues. Here the CDR3 DNA reads TGTGCCTGTGACATATTGGGGGTACACACCGATAAACTCATCTTT. Protein sequence: CACDILGVHTDKLIF.

Concerning this clone itself: A single base is all that separates this from a far larger clone, so a read error is likely. The V call is TRDV2, the J call TRDJ1; 13 nucleotides match TRDD3. No J gene was available from TCRdb, and it was assigned here by a germline match of the DNA. Germline lookup yields CDR1 GEAIGNYY and CDR2 EKD. The CDR3 spans 18 residues. J gave up 4 bases and V 3 bases, and 13 bases lay outside the gene matches. DNA for the CDR3: TGTGCCTGTGACTCCATTCGACTGGGGGATACGACCCACGATAAACTCATCTTT. Translation gives CACDSIRLGDTTHDKLIF.

This clone is labeled as large (0.1 to 1%). Other DNA sequences in the sample encode the same CDR3. J is TRDJ3 and V is TRDV2; TRDD3 agrees at 7 bases. This CDR3 is 21 amino acids long. Germline trimming cut 0 bases from V and 0 bases from J; bases unmatched to any gene: 13. Germline V gene sequence: CDR1 GEAIGNYY, CDR2 EKD. CDR3 sequence reads: CACDTGYGAVSNSWDTRQMFF. The DNA of the CDR3 is TGTGCCTGTGACACCGGATACGGTGCGGTTTCAAACTCCTGGGACACCCGACAGATGTTTTTC.

Within the sample, this clone is large. This chain joins TRDV2 and TRDJ1; 7 nucleotides line up with TRDD3. V shed 3 bases, J shed 0 bases, and the junction held 27 bases outside the gene matches. CDR1 is GEAIGNYY, CDR2 EKD, per germline. This CDR3 is built from 22 residues. CDR3 residues: CACDPVTTWNGGTLTYTDKLIF. The CDR3 DNA sequence: TGTGCCTGTGACCCCGTTACTACGTGGAATGGGGGAACACTCACATACACCGATAAACTCATCTTT.

Details on this clone: A far larger clone is off by one base, so a read error is likely. The V call is TRDV2, the J call TRDJ1, with TRDD3 matching over 9 bases. Here the J gene was assigned by germline matching of the DNA, as TCRdb has none. Germline loops: CDR1 GEAIGNYY, CDR2 EKD. Germline trimming cut 0 bases from V and 5 bases from J; bases unmatched to any gene: 15. The CDR3 length is 18 residues. CDR3 loop: CACDTVQAGGFNNDKLIF. As DNA, the CDR3 is TGTGCCTGTGACACCGTTCAGGCTGGGGGATTCAATAATGATAAACTCATCTTT.

A remark on this clone: TCRdb's protein for this DNA is that of a much larger clone and differs from the translation at residue 7, likely a read error; the protein shown is the DNA translation. The genes are TRDV2 and TRDJ1; 9 bases are a match to TRDD3. No J gene was available from TCRdb, and it was assigned here by a germline match of the DNA. The CDR3 is 17 residues long. Germline trimming cut 0 bases from V and 7 bases from J; bases unmatched to any gene: 14. Looked up from germline, CDR1 is GEAIGNYY and CDR2 is EKD. CDR3 sequence: CACDTVRSAGGLGKLIF. The CDR3 region has the DNA TGTGCCTGTGACACCGTGAGGTCTGCTGGGGGATTAGGTAAACTCATCTTT.

About this clone itself: A far larger clone is only one base removed, so a read error is likely. The rearrangement joins TRDV2 to TRDJ1, with 7 bases that match TRDD3. Matching the DNA to germline supplied the J gene, which TCRdb does not give. Per germline, CDR1 GEAIGNYY and CDR2 EKD. The CDR3 is made up of 22 amino acids. For the CDR3, the DNA is TGTGCCTGTGACCCCGTTACTACGTGGAATGGGGGAACACTCACATACACTGATAAACTCATCTTT. This gives the protein CACDPVTTWNGGTLTYTDKLIF.

This clone is classed as large. Other nucleotide sequences from this sample produce the same CDR3. The rearrangement links TRDV2 to TRDJ1; D not certain. This CDR3 comprises 17 residues. V shed 3 bases and J shed 4 bases, with 23 bases lying between them. CDR1 and CDR2 from the germline V gene are GEAIGNYY and EKD. DNA for the CDR3: TGTGCCTGTGACTCTCTACGGTTAACTGTGAATAACGATAAACTCATCTTT. Translated, it gives CACDSLRLTVNNDKLIF.

This clone was found a few times. A far more abundant clone sits one base away, making this likely a read error. V and J are TRDV2 and TRDJ1, with 13 bases aligning to TRDD3. No J gene is reported in TCRdb; it was inferred here by comparing the DNA with germline. The V gene's germline CDR1 is GEAIGNYY and CDR2 EKD. Unmatched junction bases numbered 12, after V lost 0 bases and J lost 3 bases. The CDR3 contains 19 residues. The CDR3 region is CACDTLPHNTGGYADKLIF. CDR3 bases: TGTGCCTGTGACACCCTTCCTCATAATACTGGGGGATACGCCGATAAACTCATCTTT.

Comments on this clone: A read error likely explains this, since a far larger clone differs by one base. The chain carries TRDV2 and TRDJ3, with TRDD3 matching 8 bases. The CDR3 extends over 19 amino acids. The germline gives CDR1 GEAIGNYY, CDR2 EKD. Written as DNA, the CDR3 is TGTGCCTGTGACACCGCCAGCCTGGGGGACTCCTGGGACACCCGACAGACGTTTTTC. Its translation: CACDTASLGDSWDTRQTFF.

This clone was picked up a small number of times. This may be a read error, as it is one base from a much larger clone. Other DNA sequences of this sample code for an identical CDR3. The chain links TRDV2 to TRDJ1; 10 positions agree with TRDD3. The length of the CDR3 is 18 residues. Germline CDR1 reads GEAIGNYY; CDR2 reads EKD. The CDR3 nucleotides read TGTGCCTGTGACACTCTACTGGGGGATCGACAGTACACTGATAAACTCATCTTT. Translating it yields CACDTLLGDRQYTDKLIF.